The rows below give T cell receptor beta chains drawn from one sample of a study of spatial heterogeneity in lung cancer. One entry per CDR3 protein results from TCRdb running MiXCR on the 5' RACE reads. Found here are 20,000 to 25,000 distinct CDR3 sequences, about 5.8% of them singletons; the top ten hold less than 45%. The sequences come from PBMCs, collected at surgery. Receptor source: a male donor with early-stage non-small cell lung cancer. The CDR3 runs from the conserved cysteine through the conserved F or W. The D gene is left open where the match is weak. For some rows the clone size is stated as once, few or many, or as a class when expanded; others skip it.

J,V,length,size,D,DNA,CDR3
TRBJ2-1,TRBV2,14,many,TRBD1,TGTGCCAGCAGTGAAATCGAGGGGGCCAATGAGCAGTTCTTC,CASSEIEGANEQFF
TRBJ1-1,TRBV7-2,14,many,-,TGTGCCAGCACCATTTTACGGGGGAACACTGAAGCTTTCTTT,CASTILRGNTEAFF
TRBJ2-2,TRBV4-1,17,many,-,TGCGCCAGCAGCCAAGCATCGGGTCACAAGAGAGGCGGGGAGCTGTTTTTT,CASSQASGHKRGGELFF
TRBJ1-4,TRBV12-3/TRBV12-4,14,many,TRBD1,TGTGCCAGCAGTGGGGACAGGACGAATGAAAAACTGTTTTTT,CASSGDRTNEKLFF
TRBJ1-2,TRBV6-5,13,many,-,TGTGCCAGCTCCGAGGGCACCTACTATGGCTACACCTTC,CASSEGTYYGYTF
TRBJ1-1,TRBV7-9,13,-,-,TGTGCCAGCAGCTTATCTGTCGTCACTGAAGCTTCCTTT,CASSLSVVTEASF
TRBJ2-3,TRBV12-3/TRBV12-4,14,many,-,TGTGCCAGCAGTTCCAGACAGGGCACAGATACGCAGTATTTT,CASSSRQGTDTQYF
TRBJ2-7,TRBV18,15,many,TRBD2,TGTGCCAGCTCACCACAAGCGGGGGCCGATTACGAGCAGTACTTC,CASSPQAGADYEQYF
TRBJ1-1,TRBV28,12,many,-,TGTGCCAGTCGACAGCGTAACACTGAAGCTTTCTTT,CASRQRNTEAFF
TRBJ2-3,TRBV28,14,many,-,TGTGCCAGCAGTGTTGGCGGCGCCACAGATACGCAGTATTTT,CASSVGGATDTQYF
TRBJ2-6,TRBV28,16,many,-,TGTGCCAGCCGGGGGGTGGACAGGGCTGGGGCCAACGTCCTGACTTTC,CASRGVDRAGANVLTF
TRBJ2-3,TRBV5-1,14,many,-,TGCGCCAGCGGACCCTCCGGGGGGCCCGAGACGCAGTATTTT,CASGPSGGPETQYF
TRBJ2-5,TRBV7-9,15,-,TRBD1,TGTGCCAGCAGCTTAACAGGGGACCGGCAAGAGACCCAGTACTTC,CASSLTGDRQETQYF
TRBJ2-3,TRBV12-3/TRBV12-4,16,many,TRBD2,TGTGCCAGCAGCTCCAGGACTAGCGGGCCCACAGATACGCAGTATTTT,CASSSRTSGPTDTQYF
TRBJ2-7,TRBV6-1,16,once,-,TGTGCCAGCAGTTTGGTGTCGGCGGGTTACTCCTACGAGCAGTACTTC,CASSLVSAGYSYEQYF
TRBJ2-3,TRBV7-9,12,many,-,TGTGCCAGCAGCTTTAAGAAAGATACGCAGTATTTT,CASSFKKDTQYF
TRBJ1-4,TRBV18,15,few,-,TGTGCCAGCTCACCCAGCAGGGGAAGTAATGAAAAACTGTTTTTT,CASSPSRGSNEKLFF
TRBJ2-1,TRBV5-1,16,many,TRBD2,TGCGCCAGCAGCTTGCCTAGCGGGAGCACCTACAATGAGCAGTTCTTC,CASSLPSGSTYNEQFF
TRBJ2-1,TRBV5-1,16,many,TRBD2,TGCGCCAGCAAACCACTAGCGGGAGGCACCTACAATGAGCAGTTCTTC,CASKPLAGGTYNEQFF
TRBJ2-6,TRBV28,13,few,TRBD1,TGTGCCAGCAGTCCCCAATCGACAGGGAATTGCATCTTC,CASSPQSTGNCIF
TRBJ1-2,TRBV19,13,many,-,TGTGCCAGTAGGATGCCCTCTAACTATGGCTACACCTTC,CASRMPSNYGYTF
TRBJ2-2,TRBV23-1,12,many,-,TGCGCCAGCTTCGACGGGGCCGGGGAGCTGTTTTTT,CASFDGAGELFF
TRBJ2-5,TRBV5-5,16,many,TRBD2,TGTGCCAGCAGCGAGGGGGGACTAGCGGGACTTGAGACCCAGTACTTC,CASSEGGLAGLETQYF
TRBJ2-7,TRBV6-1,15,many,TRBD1,TGTGCCAGCTTAACTATTCGGGACAGGGGGGGCGAGCAGTACTTC,CASLTIRDRGGEQYF
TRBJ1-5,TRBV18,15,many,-,TGTGCCAGCTCAGATGGGGGCTCTAGCAATCAGCCCCAGCATTTT,CASSDGGSSNQPQHF
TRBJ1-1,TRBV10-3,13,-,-,TGTGCCATCAGTGAGTCACCGGGGACTGAAGCTTTCTTT,CAISESPGTEAFF
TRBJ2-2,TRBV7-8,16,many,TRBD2,TGTGCCAGCAGCCCTCCGGGACTACAGATCACCGGGGAGCTGTTTTTT,CASSPPGLQITGELFF